This TCR beta chain is drawn from a study of graft-versus-host responses after intestinal transplantation. At the level of the study: Each recipient received anti-thymocyte globulin induction, then tacrolimus and steroids for approximately three years.

Germline V gene lookup returns CDR1 MGHDK and CDR2 SYGVNS. The CDR3 has 15 amino acids. The V end was cut by 3 bases, the J end by 6 bases, with 16 bases between. The study's findings and limits: Within the allografts of patients who had graft-donor T cell macrochimerism, graft-versus-host to host-versus-graft clonal ratios were high.

Intraepithelial and lamina propria lymphocytes were freed from processed graft tissue. Assay used: immunoSEQ multiplex PCR; TCRdb lists only in-frame clones, some missing. The sample holds more than 13,000 clones, around 70% seen once. About this clone itself: Its antigen is still unknown.

The clonotype was recovered from a human patient who received an intestinal transplant, so some T cells may come from the graft donor. The chain carries TRBV25-1 and TRBJ2-3, with D possibly matching TRBD1 (5 bases). This material consisted of ileum tissue, taken about 680 days after intestinal transplantation. The CDR3 sequence is CASSEVIGALDTQYF. Written as DNA, the CDR3 is TGTGCCAGCAGTGAGGTAATAGGGGCGTTGGATACGCAGTATTTT.